This T cell receptor (beta chain) comes out of a study of blood T cell repertoires in COVID-19 (TCRdb year 2020). A note on the overall study: The collaborator samples originated in the United States, Italy and Spain and spanned the acute and convalescent phases of COVID-19. Deeply sampled blood TCRbeta repertoires from subjects exposed to, actively infected with, or recovered from COVID-19 were included in the dataset. Where available, HLA class I and class II types were obtained from metadata supplied by the sample provider rather than from assay-based typing. A de-identified subject ID, COVID-19 status, age in years and sex were almost always included in the sample metadata. The samples were drawn from the first 160 participants of the ongoing ImmuneRACE study and from 1,254 subjects provided by 6 global collaborators. The repertoires were made available in a free public database intended to serve as a resource for research on the immune response to SARS-CoV-2. The material from the prospective study consisted of cDNA or gDNA derived from T cells, B-cell-depleted T cells, or PBMCs.

Overall study outcomes, separate from this receptor: How much clinical and demographic metadata was included differed by source and by participant, and the metadata was provided uncurated.

One collaborating source in Seattle enrolled patients while the patients were actively infected and followed the patients over time throughout the course of disease. Whole blood was collected in K2EDTA tubes by collaborating institutions according to the institutions' own protocols. For TCRbeta analysis, collaborators shipped samples in one of three forms: frozen whole blood, isolated PBMCs, or DNA extracted from either of those sample types. This clone was picked up a small number of times. Its antigen has not been determined. No quality values exist for individual bases; no much larger clone is one base distant. Including cysteine and phenylalanine, the CDR3 has 11 amino acids. The DNA shown is the 33-base CDR3, in frame from base 1. V drops 6 bases and J drops 4 bases, leaving 7 bases in between. CDR1 is given as SNHLY and CDR2 as FYNNEI, both from the germline V gene. The immunoSEQ Assay, a bias-controlled multiplex PCR, was used to amplify TCRbeta CDR3 regions from genomic DNA. The original methods were these. Within the assay, amplification of reference gene primers was used to estimate how many nucleated cells each sample contained. Sequence reads were collapsed and filtered to measure the absolute abundance of every unique TCRbeta CDR3 rearrangement. For each sample, productive Simpson clonality was calculated as the square root of Simpson's diversity index across productive rearrangements. The clones in this table, taken by TCRdb from immuneACCESS, are in-frame only. Not every clone is retained; where verified, under half of the shortfall comes from an unresolved V gene, and the cause of the rest is unknown. The DNA was the basis for D and trimming; V, J and clone size are from that table. In this sample the table shows over 100,000 clones, about 89% of which occur a single time. The ten top clones hold about an eighth of the sample.

The receptor comes from a woman aged 70 to 79 with COVID-19, enrolled during active disease. The specimen sequenced was peripheral blood. The chain employs TRBV2 and TRBJ2-7; the D gene is perhaps TRBD1, on 5 matching bases. The CDR3 protein: CASRTVYEQYF. The DNA is TGTGCCAGCAGGACAGTTTACGAGCAGTACTTC.